The 5 T cell receptor beta chains presented below share a single source sample, sequenced in a study of T-cell memory formation after mild COVID-19. TCRdb passed the 5' RACE reads through MiXCR, listing each CDR3 protein once. The sample has roughly 400,000 distinct CDR3 sequences, more than 15% seen once; the top ten hold roughly 21%. The sequenced material came from PBMCs or a T cell subset sorted from them (not recorded which). These receptor sequences come from a young man who had mild COVID-19 (a few samples of this study predate the infection). Cell type and time point are not known.

The V call is TRBV28, the J call TRBJ2-5, with 8 bases aligning to TRBD1. The length of the CDR3 is 11 residues. V shed 6 bases, J shed 14 bases, and the junction held 8 bases outside the gene matches. CDR1 MDHEN and CDR2 SYDVKM come from the germline V gene. CDR3 coding DNA: TGTGCCAGCAGATCCGACAGGGGCCGTTACTTC. The encoded protein is CASRSDRGRYF.

The rearrangement links TRBV28 to TRBJ2-3, with 8 bases identical to TRBD2. The germline V gene has CDR1 MDHEN and CDR2 SYDVKM. The J segment lost 0 bases and the V segment lost 2 bases, leaving 1 base of the junction unmatched. This CDR3 has 15 amino acids. The CDR3 spells CASSLERGSTDTQYF. The CDR3 region has the DNA TGTGCCAGCAGTTTAGAGCGGGGGAGCACAGATACGCAGTATTTT. Based on the CDR3 plus reference TRBV28 and TRBJ2-3, the full variable domain is DVKVTQSSRYLVKRTGEKVFLECVQDMDHENMFWYRQDPGLGLRLIYFSYDVKMKEKGDIPEGYSVSREKKERFSLILESASTNQTSMYLCASSLERGSTDTQYFGPGTRLTVL.

The chain employs TRBV20-1 and TRBJ2-7; 7 bases align to TRBD1. The CDR3 is 14 amino acids. V lost 5 bases, J lost 0 bases, and 7 bases stayed unmatched. Germline loops: CDR1 DFQATT, CDR2 SNEGSKA (reference sequence). The CDR3 coding sequence is TGCAGTGCTGGACCGGGACAGAGCTCCTACGAGCAGTACTTC. It translates to CSAGPGQSSYEQYF.

The rearrangement joins TRBV6-5 to TRBJ2-3; 9 bases fit TRBD2. The CDR3 runs 16 residues. Germline lookup yields CDR1 MNHEY and CDR2 SVGAGI. Unmatched junction bases numbered 11, after V lost 5 bases and J lost 5 bases. CDR3 coding DNA: TGTGCCAGCAGTACGGGGAGCGGGGGGAGAGGAGATACGCAGTATTTT. It yields the protein CASSTGSGGRGDTQYF.

This clonotype came up many times. The rearrangement uses TRBV7-3 and TRBJ1-1, with D perhaps matching TRBD1 (5 bases). The germline CDR1 and CDR2 sequences are SGHTA and FQGTGA. V gave up 0 bases and J gave up 3 bases, with 8 bases separating them. The CDR3 consists of 14 residues. CDR3 DNA sequence: TGTGCCAGCAGCTTAACTATAGGGGACACTGAAGCTTTCTTT. Translated: CASSLTIGDTEAFF.